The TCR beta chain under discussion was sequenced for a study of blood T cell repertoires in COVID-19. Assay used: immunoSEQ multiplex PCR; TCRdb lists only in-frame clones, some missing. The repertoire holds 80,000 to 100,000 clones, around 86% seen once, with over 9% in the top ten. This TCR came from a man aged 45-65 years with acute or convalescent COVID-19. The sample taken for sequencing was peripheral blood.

DNA for the CDR3: TGTGCCAGTTCTAGCGGCAAAGAGACCCAGTACTTC. Translating gives CASSSGKETQYF. This sequence joins TRBV28 and TRBJ2-5, with 7 bases fitting TRBD2. V shed 9 bases, J shed 3 bases, and the junction held 4 bases outside the gene matches. The CDR3 is 12 residues long. The germline V gene encodes CDR1 MDHEN and CDR2 SYDVKM.